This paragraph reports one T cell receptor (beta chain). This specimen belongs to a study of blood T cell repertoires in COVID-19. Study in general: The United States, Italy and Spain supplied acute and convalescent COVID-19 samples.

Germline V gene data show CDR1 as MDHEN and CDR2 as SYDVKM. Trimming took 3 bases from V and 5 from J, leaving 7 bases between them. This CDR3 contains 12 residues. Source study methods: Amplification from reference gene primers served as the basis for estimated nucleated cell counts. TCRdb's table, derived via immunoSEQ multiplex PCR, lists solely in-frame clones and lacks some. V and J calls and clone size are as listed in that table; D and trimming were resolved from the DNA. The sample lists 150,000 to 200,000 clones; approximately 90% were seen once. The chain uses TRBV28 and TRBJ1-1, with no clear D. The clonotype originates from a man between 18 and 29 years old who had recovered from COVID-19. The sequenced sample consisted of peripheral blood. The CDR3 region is CASSLSRTEAFF. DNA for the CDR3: TGTGCCAGCAGTTTGAGTAGAACTGAAGCTTTCTTT.